This T cell receptor beta chain was profiled in a study of CD8+ T cells in alopecia areata. Study observations and caveats: The study found higher clonality in lesional than normal scalp, especially in alopecia totalis/universalis. Sequencing of scalp samples also captures resident alphabeta T cells of normal skin. TCRs were shared less clearly across patients than in mice, possibly for HLA-related reasons.

Extraction of RNA preceded its reverse transcription into cDNA, which served as the sequencing template. TCRdb's table, derived via immunoSEQ multiplex PCR, lists solely in-frame clones and lacks some. Altogether over 250,000 clones were found in the sample, and no singletons occur. In regard to this clone: Its target is unknown. Gene labels here are mouse ones. The read is 4 residues too short to cover the CDR3 end, so that end is filled in from the germline J gene. Other DNA variants within this sample encode the same CDR3.

Cutaneous lymph node cells were pooled, and they were sorted using CD4, CD8alpha, NKG2D, NKG2ACE and other markers. V lost 0 bases and J lost 2, with 10 bases in between. In germline, CDR1 is NSQYPW, CDR2 LRSPGD (reference sequence). The CDR3 has 15 amino acids. Sequencing was performed on CD4+ T cells sorted from a lymph node. This chain links TRBV1 with TRBJ1-2, with D possibly matching TRBD1 (6 bases). The TCR comes from a C3H/HeJ mouse with alopecia areata. Strain MHC haplotype: H2-k. CDR3 loop: CTCSADRGGNSDYTF. The CDR3 bases that were read are TGCACCTGCAGTGCAGATCGGGGGGGCAACTCC.